Below, 18 T cell receptor beta chains from the same sample are listed, as sequenced in a study of blood T cell repertoires in COVID-19. The data were produced by immunoSEQ multiplex PCR, yet TCRdb's version contains in-frame clones alone and is incomplete. The sample has over 90,000 clones; around 90% are singletons. Sequenced sample: peripheral blood. These receptors originate from a woman aged 45-65 years with COVID-19, enrolled during active disease.

The V gene is TRBV11-2, the J gene TRBJ2-7, with D maybe TRBD1 (6 bases). This CDR3 contains 14 residues. Germline CDR1 and CDR2: SGHAT and FQNNGV. Trimming took 3 bases from V and 4 from J, leaving 13 bases between them. CDR3 sequence: CASSLGTYGYEQYF. The CDR3 region has the DNA TGTGCCAGCAGCTTGGGGACATACGGTTACGAGCAGTACTTC.

In its sample, this clone was seen once. The chain combines TRBV25-1 with TRBJ1-3; D is ambiguous. The germline CDR1 and CDR2 sequences are MGHDK and SYGVNS. V gave up 5 bases and J gave up 0 bases, with 14 bases separating them. This CDR3 contains 16 residues. The CDR3 is CASSPSQAGSGNTIYF. CDR3 nucleotide sequence: TGTGCCAGCAGTCCTTCCCAGGCAGGCTCTGGAAACACCATATATTTT. Looking up the rest from reference TRBV25-1 and TRBJ1-3 gives the full variable domain: EADIYQTPRYLVIGTGKKITLECSQTMGHDKMYWYQQDPGMELHLIHYSYGVNSTEKGDLSSESTVSRIRTEHFPLTLESARPSHTSQYLCASSPSQAGSGNTIYFGEGSWLTVV.

The rearrangement uses TRBV19 and TRBJ2-6; 11 bases are a match to TRBD1. Trimming removed 3 bases from V and 4 bases from J; junction bases left unmatched: 17. The CDR3 covers 21 residues. CDR1 and CDR2 (germline): LNHDA, SQIVND (reference sequence). CDR3 sequence reads: CASSIRILFPGQGVGANVLTF. DNA for the CDR3: TGTGCCAGTAGTATCCGAATCCTATTCCCGGGACAGGGGGTCGGGGCCAACGTCCTGACTTTC.

The gene calls are TRBV18 and TRBJ2-5, with no clear D. In germline, CDR1 is KGHSH, CDR2 LQKENI. The length of the CDR3 is 15 residues. Trimming removed 3 bases from V and 4 bases from J, with 15 bases in between. CDR3 sequence reads: CASSPPRSGGETQYF. CDR3 coding DNA: TGTGCCAGCTCACCTCCCCGCTCCGGCGGAGAGACCCAGTACTTC.

V usage is TRBV9 and J usage is TRBJ2-1, with a tentative D call TRBD1 (6 bases). Looked up from germline, CDR1 is SGDLS and CDR2 is YYNGEE. There are 15 residues in the CDR3. V gave up 0 bases and J gave up 6 bases, with 13 bases separating them. The chain's CDR3 is CASSVAQTGTNEQFF. The CDR3 region has the DNA TGTGCCAGCAGCGTAGCCCAGACAGGTACCAATGAGCAGTTCTTC.

This rearrangement joins TRBV15 to TRBJ1-2; TRBD1 matches 7 bases. The germline CDR1 and CDR2 sequences are LNHNV and YYDKDF (reference sequence). This CDR3 is 13 amino acids long. J gave up 6 bases and V 2 bases, and 3 bases lay outside the gene matches. CDR3 protein: CATSRQGQNGYTF. CDR3 bases: TGTGCCACCAGCAGACAGGGACAGAATGGCTACACCTTC.

This chain connects TRBV19 to TRBJ1-2; 11 nucleotides line up with TRBD1. From germline, CDR1 is LNHDA and CDR2 SQIVND (reference sequence). The J segment lost 7 bases and the V segment lost 10 bases, leaving 8 bases of the junction unmatched. The CDR3 consists of 13 residues. As DNA, the CDR3 is TGTGCCACCGGGACAGGGGGAGGTGGTGGCTACACCTTC. It translates to CATGTGGGGGYTF. The variable domain in full, completed from reference TRBV19 and TRBJ1-2, reads DGGITQSPKYLFRKEGQNVTLSCEQNLNHDAMYWYRQDPGQGLRLIYYSQIVNDFQKGDIAEGYSVSREKKESFPLTVTSAQKNPTAFYLCATGTGGGGGYTFGSGTRLTVV.

The J gene is TRBJ1-6, the V gene TRBV4-3; TRBD1 is a possible D gene (6 bases). The CDR3 loop spans 17 amino acids. CDR1 is LGHNA, CDR2 YSLEER, per germline. V gave up 0 bases and J gave up 7 bases, with 16 bases separating them. CDR3 residues: CASSQDFRTAMNSPLHF. The CDR3 DNA follows: TGCGCCAGCAGCCAAGATTTTCGGACAGCCATGAATTCACCCCTCCACTTT.

The V and J genes are TRBV2 and TRBJ1-2, with D possibly matching TRBD1 (6 bases). The CDR3 runs to 14 residues. V was clipped by 9 bases and J by 4 bases, with 18 bases between them. Germline values: CDR1 SNHLY, CDR2 FYNNEI. The CDR3 spells CARGGGDTIYGYTF. The CDR3 DNA is TGTGCCAGGGGCGGTGGGGACACGATCTATGGCTACACCTTC. Looking up the rest from reference TRBV2 and TRBJ1-2 gives the full variable domain: EPEVTQTPSHQVTQMGQEVILRCVPISNHLYFYWYRQILGQKVEFLVSFYNNEISEKSEIFDDQFSVERPDGSNFTLKIRSTKLEDSAMYFCARGGGDTIYGYTFGSGTRLTVV.

This clone was seen only a few times. The chain is built from TRBV3-1 (or the pseudogene TRBV3-2) and TRBJ1-3; the match to TRBD1 covers 7 bases. This CDR3 has 16 amino acids. Germline V gene sequence: CDR1 LGHDT, CDR2 YNNKEL (reference sequence). Trimming removed 1 base from V and 3 bases from J; junction bases left unmatched: 6. The CDR3 DNA sequence: TGTGCCAGCAGCCAAGGCTCAGGGGGAGGTGGAAACACCATATATTTT. It specifies CASSQGSGGGGNTIYF.

The rearrangement uses TRBV5-1 and TRBJ1-1; D gene ambiguous. Germline V gene data show CDR1 as SGHRS and CDR2 as YFSETQ. The V end was cut by 0 bases, the J end by 0 bases, with 6 bases between. CDR3 length: 14 amino acids. This CDR3 reads CASSLGHMNTEAFF. DNA of the CDR3: TGCGCCAGCAGCTTGGGACACATGAACACTGAAGCTTTCTTT.

This clone appeared once. V usage is TRBV4-1 and J usage is TRBJ1-1, with a possible D match to TRBD1 (6 bases). The germline V gene has CDR1 MGHRA and CDR2 YSYEKL. V was trimmed by 1 base and J by 0 bases, leaving 12 bases between them. The CDR3 runs 16 residues. The CDR3 nucleotides are TGCGCCAGCAGCCAAGGGACAGCGATCATGAACACTGAAGCTTTCTTT. It is translated as CASSQGTAIMNTEAFF.

This chain connects TRBV19 to TRBJ2-1, with 8 positions matching TRBD1. The V and J ends lost 2 bases and 8 bases, in that order; junction bases with no gene match: 11. Germline V gene data show CDR1 as LNHDA and CDR2 as SQIVND (reference sequence). The length of the CDR3 is 16 residues. The chain's CDR3 is CASSISVGTGQDEQFF. The CDR3 bases are TGTGCCAGTAGTATATCTGTTGGGACGGGACAGGATGAGCAGTTCTTC.

V and J are TRBV5-1 and TRBJ2-5, with 11 bases fitting TRBD1. The length of the CDR3 is 14 residues. The germline CDR1 and CDR2 sequences are SGHRS and YFSETQ. The V and J ends lost 6 bases and 5 bases, in that order; junction bases with no gene match: 6. CDR3 in amino acids: CASTRTGGWETQYF. The CDR3 nucleotides are TGCGCCAGCACCCGGACAGGGGGCTGGGAGACCCAGTACTTC.

The chain has TRBV2 and TRBJ2-2, with unresolved D. V was pared by 9 bases and J by 0 bases, with 8 bases between. The CDR3 contains 13 residues. CDR1 SNHLY and CDR2 FYNNEI come from the germline V gene. CDR3 DNA: TGTGCCAGTACGAGGTCGAACACCGGGGAGCTGTTTTTT. As protein: CASTRSNTGELFF.

CDR3: CASSLSGGADYEQYF. The CDR3 DNA is TGTGCCAGCAGCTTAAGCGGGGGGGCGGACTACGAGCAGTACTTC. The genes are TRBV11-2 and TRBJ2-7, with 10 bases aligning to TRBD2. The V gene's germline CDR1 is SGHAT and CDR2 FQNNGV. Losses at the gene ends were 2 bases for V and 3 bases for J; bases not matched to a gene: 4. CDR3 length equals 15 residues. Complete variable domain (other parts from reference TRBV11-2 and TRBJ2-7): EAGVAQSPRYKIIEKRQSVAFWCNPISGHATLYWYQQILGQGPKLLIQFQNNGVVDDSQLPKDRFSAERLKGVDSTLKIQPAKLEDSAVYLCASSLSGGADYEQYFGPGTRLTVT.

This sequence joins TRBV7-2 and TRBJ2-1; D might be TRBD2 (7 bases). Trimming cost V 1 base and J 0 bases, with 13 bases left between them. Germline CDR1 SGHTA, CDR2 FQGNSA. The CDR3 extends over 17 amino acids. The CDR3 region is CASSLVGGGSSYNEQFF. CDR3 bases: TGTGCCAGCAGCTTAGTAGGCGGGGGCAGCTCCTACAATGAGCAGTTCTTC.

This chain joins TRBV5-4 and TRBJ1-1, with D possibly TRBD1 on 5 matching bases. Per germline, CDR1 SGHNT and CDR2 YYREEE (reference sequence). This CDR3 region has 14 residues. Trimming took 3 bases from V and 6 from J, leaving 15 bases between them. The CDR3 region is CASSSDTPRPEAFF. The CDR3 coding sequence is TGTGCCAGCAGCTCGGACACGCCCCGCCCTGAAGCTTTCTTT.